The entry that follows covers one TCR beta chain sequence. No antigen is known for it. The CDR3 loop spans 9 amino acids. Germline V lookup: CDR1 MNHNY, CDR2 SVGAGI (reference sequence). The data were obtained in a study of radiation and T cells in renal cell carcinoma. Study observations and caveats: Top 100 clonotypes averaged around 54% in irradiated versus about 45% in nephrectomy-only tumors.

Treatment noted: treatment-naive control, cytoreductive nephrectomy. Control tumors came from treatment-naive patients without prior radiation. Sequenced control tumors were from fewer than 14 males and 4 females, median age roughly 50. The repertoire was sequenced with immunoSEQ multiplex PCR; TCRdb's copy has only in-frame clones and lacks some. The data contain some 15,000 clones, approximately 56% of them singletons. The TCR was taken from a man aged 40-49 years with renal cell carcinoma. Material: tumor tissue, obtained from a patient whose treatment was nephrectomy without radiotherapy. The chain couples TRBV6-6 to TRBJ1-1; TRBD1 is a possible D gene (5 bases). Written as DNA, the CDR3 is TGTGCTGGGGGGACTGAAGCTTTCTTT. Translating it yields CAGGTEAFF.